The entry that follows covers one T cell receptor beta chain sequence. Its antigen is not known. The data originate from a study of CD4+ T cells in melanoma. Germline V gene sequence: CDR1 SGHAT, CDR2 FQNNGV. With 5 bases removed from V and 6 bases from J, the gap between germline ends came to 8 bases. This CDR3 has 11 residues. The repertoire was sequenced with immunoSEQ multiplex PCR; TCRdb's copy has only in-frame clones and lacks some. The data show more than 12,000 clones, with roughly 60% seen just once and around 14% held by the top ten. Overall study findings and caveats: Neoantigen-specific CD4+ T cells in melanoma reportedly had diverse differentiation states. CD8+ T cell, macrophage and B cell function reportedly correlated with neoantigen-specific CD4+ T cells.

V and J are TRBV11-2 and TRBJ2-7; D unresolved. Material for sequencing was cells from a culture (not recorded whether cultured in vitro). This clonotype was obtained from a human donor with melanoma. CDR3 coding DNA: TGTGCCAGCAGCAGTCACTTCGAGCAGTACTTC. Protein product: CASSSHFEQYF.